Below, 23 T cell receptor beta chains from the same sample are listed, as sequenced in a study of T cell responses to AZD1222 COVID-19 vaccine. Sequencing was performed with immunoSEQ multiplex PCR; in TCRdb, only in-frame clones are kept and a portion is missing. Of 60,000 to 75,000 clones in the sample, roughly 85% were seen once. This specimen consisted of peripheral blood, obtained 28 days after the second AZD1222 dose. The receptors originated from an adult who received the AZD1222 COVID-19 vaccine.

This clone was observed a single time. The V and J genes are TRBV11-3 and TRBJ2-6; D perhaps matches TRBD1 (6 bases). Looked up from germline, CDR1 is SGHNT and CDR2 is YENEEA. With 0 bases removed from V and 0 bases from J, the gap between germline ends came to 9 bases. This CDR3 contains 17 residues. CDR3 nucleotide sequence: TGTGCCAGCAGCTTAGATCGAGGGGGCTCTGGGGCCAACGTCCTGACTTTC. Translating it yields CASSLDRGGSGANVLTF. The entire variable domain, with the rest obtained from reference TRBV11-3 and TRBJ2-6, is as follows: EAGVVQSPRYKIIEKKQPVAFWCNPISGHNTLYWYLQNLGQGPELLIRYENEEAVDDSQLPKDRFSAERLKGVDSTLKIQPAELGDSAVYLCASSLDRGGSGANVLTFGAGSRLTVL.

This clone was detected once. The CDR3 protein is CASSWDRRETQYF. The CDR3 DNA follows: TGTGCCAGCAGCTGGGACAGGAGGGAGACCCAGTACTTC. The chain uses TRBV5-4 and TRBJ2-5; 8 bases match TRBD1. Trimming took 3 bases from V and 5 from J; bases not matched to a gene: 3. This CDR3 has 13 amino acids. In germline, CDR1 is SGHNT, CDR2 YYREEE (reference sequence).

V gene TRBV5-1 combines with J gene TRBJ2-7; possibly TRBD1 or TRBD2 for D (5 bases each). The germline CDR1 and CDR2 sequences are SGHRS and YFSETQ. Trimming stripped 3 bases from V and 5 bases from J, with 15 bases between. The CDR3 has 14 residues. The CDR3 coding sequence is TGCGCCAGCAGCTGGTTGACAGTGGGGGACGAGCAGTACTTC. Protein: CASSWLTVGDEQYF.

The chain joins TRBV5-1 to TRBJ2-2; a possible D gene is TRBD1 (5 bases). CDR1 and CDR2 from the germline V gene are SGHRS and YFSETQ. The V end was cut by 5 bases, the J end by 1 base, with 9 bases between. CDR3 length equals 14 residues. CDR3 protein: CASRYDRNTGELFF. DNA for the CDR3: TGCGCCAGCAGATACGACAGGAACACCGGGGAGCTGTTTTTT.

The chain couples TRBV6-2 or TRBV6-3 to TRBJ1-4, with a possible D match to TRBD1 (5 bases). The germline V gene has CDR1 MNHEY and CDR2 SVGEGT. This CDR3 has 16 amino acids. V lost 2 bases, J lost 4 bases, and 14 bases lay in between. The CDR3 loop is CASSYLLMGGNEKLFF. CDR3 nucleotides: TGTGCCAGCAGTTACCTCCTGATGGGGGGTAATGAAAAACTGTTTTTT.

This clone has a single count. The chain combines TRBV6-5 with TRBJ2-3; D remains unclear. Trimming removed 6 bases from V and 3 bases from J, with 16 bases in between. The V gene's germline CDR1 is MNHEY and CDR2 SVGAGI. The CDR3 totals 15 residues. The CDR3 protein is CASRPDWTGTDTQYF. DNA for the CDR3: TGTGCCAGCAGACCCGATTGGACCGGGACAGATACGCAGTATTTT.

This clone occurred a few times. CDR3 region: CASSPREMSDSNQPQHF. CDR3 sequence (DNA): TGTGCCAGCTCACCAAGAGAGATGTCCGATAGCAATCAGCCCCAGCATTTT. The gene calls are TRBV18 and TRBJ1-5; D call uncertain. The ends were cut back, 2 bases at V and 0 bases at J, with 14 bases in the middle. The V gene's germline CDR1 is KGHSH and CDR2 LQKENI. This CDR3 region has 17 residues.

The chain employs TRBV4-3 and TRBJ2-1, with no clear D. CDR1 is LGHNA, CDR2 YSLEER, per germline. This CDR3 contains 17 residues. Trimming stripped 3 bases from V and 1 base from J, with 16 bases between. CDR3 sequence: CASSQDGNRRSYNEQFF. CDR3 bases: TGCGCCAGCAGCCAGGATGGGAATCGCCGATCCTACAATGAGCAGTTCTTC.

V and J are TRBV6-2 or TRBV6-3 and TRBJ2-7, with 8 bases matching TRBD2. The junction had 0 bases not matched to a gene; V was cut back by 2 bases and J by 3 bases. Germline assignment: CDR1 MNHEY and CDR2 SVGEGT. The CDR3 has 13 amino acids. In DNA, the CDR3 is TGTGCCAGCAGTTACGCGGGGGGCTACGAGCAGTACTTC. Translating gives CASSYAGGYEQYF.

This rearrangement joins TRBV7-2 to TRBJ1-1; D not resolved. Deletions cut 0 bases from V and 1 base from J, with 3 bases between. CDR1 and CDR2 (germline): SGHTA, FQGNSA. The CDR3 spans 13 residues. The CDR3, as DNA: TGTGCCAGCAGCTTAGCCAGGAACACTGAAGCTTTCTTT. This encodes CASSLARNTEAFF.

This clone was recorded once. The V gene is TRBV29-1, the J gene TRBJ2-5; D not resolved. The germline V and J ends were trimmed by 4 bases and 6 bases, with 18 bases remaining between them. This CDR3 is built from 14 residues. Germline-derived CDR1 and CDR2 are SQVTM and ANQGSEA. The DNA for the CDR3 is TGCAGCGTTGTCGCGCAGTTGGCTACGCAGACCCAGTACTTC. It encodes CSVVAQLATQTQYF. Combining the CDR3 with reference TRBV29-1 and TRBJ2-5 gives the whole variable domain SAVISQKPSRDICQRGTSLTIQCQVDSQVTMMFWYRQQPGQSLTLIATANQGSEATYESGFVIDKFPISRPNLTFSTLTVSNMSPEDSSIYLCSVVAQLATQTQYFGPGTRLLVL.

The chain recombines TRBV4-2 with TRBJ2-7, with 9 bases lining up with TRBD2. CDR1 LGHNA and CDR2 YNFKEQ come from the germline V gene. The CDR3 sequence is 16 residues long. Losses at the gene ends were 1 base for V and 3 bases for J; bases not matched to a gene: 7. This CDR3 reads CASSQGSGGLGYEQYF. CDR3 bases: TGTGCCAGCAGCCAAGGAAGCGGGGGGCTGGGCTACGAGCAGTACTTC.

The genes are TRBV19 and TRBJ1-1; 7 nucleotides agree with TRBD1. J was trimmed by 2 bases and V by 3 bases; bases with no gene match: 6. Per the germline V gene, CDR1 is LNHDA and CDR2 is SQIVND (reference sequence). This CDR3 spans 15 amino acids. CDR3 DNA sequence: TGTGCCAGTAGTATGGGACAGTCTATAAACACTGAAGCTTTCTTT. Its protein is CASSMGQSINTEAFF.

This chain links TRBV19 with TRBJ1-2; no clear D. There are 14 residues in the CDR3. V was pared by 5 bases and J by 2 bases, with 12 bases between. Germline lookup yields CDR1 LNHDA and CDR2 SQIVND (reference sequence). The CDR3 nucleotides read TGTGCCAGTAGTCTACATGGATCCAACTATGGCTACACCTTC. It encodes CASSLHGSNYGYTF.

The chain joins TRBV4-1 to TRBJ1-5; the D is unclear. Germline values: CDR1 MGHRA, CDR2 YSYEKL. Trimming stripped 4 bases from V and 5 bases from J, with 15 bases between. This CDR3 spans 15 amino acids. This CDR3 is CASSPGVVSHQPQHF. In nucleotides, the CDR3 is TGCGCCAGCAGCCCGGGTGTCGTCAGCCATCAGCCCCAGCATTTT.

This clone was counted only a few times. The chain uses TRBV5-1 and TRBJ2-1; 8 bases match TRBD1. CDR1 and CDR2 from the germline V gene are SGHRS and YFSETQ. The CDR3 extends over 15 amino acids. The J segment lost 6 bases and the V segment lost 0 bases, leaving 5 bases of the junction unmatched. The CDR3 nucleotides read TGCGCCAGCAGCTTGGAACAGGGGGATGGCAATGAGCAGTTCTTC. Residues: CASSLEQGDGNEQFF.

This chain links TRBV9 with TRBJ1-3; 9 bases map to TRBD1. Looked up from germline, CDR1 is SGDLS and CDR2 is YYNGEE. Trimming removed 3 bases from V and 0 bases from J; junction bases left unmatched: 10. The CDR3 loop spans 18 amino acids. The CDR3 region has the DNA TGTGCCAGCAGCGATCCGGGACAGGGCGCCCTCTCTGGAAACACCATATATTTT. It codes for CASSDPGQGALSGNTIYF.

The chain uses TRBV7-7 and TRBJ1-5, with 8 positions matching TRBD1. V gave up 3 bases and J gave up 4 bases; unmatched junction bases: 5. Germline CDR1 and CDR2: SSHAT and FNYEAQ (reference sequence). The CDR3 totals 15 residues. CDR3 residues: CASSLGTGPNQPQHF. The CDR3 nucleotides are TGTGCCAGCAGCTTGGGGACAGGCCCAAATCAGCCCCAGCATTTT.

The rearrangement links TRBV6-2 or TRBV6-3 to TRBJ2-6; unclear D gene. The CDR3 covers 13 residues. Germline values: CDR1 MNHEY, CDR2 SVGEGT. V dropped 3 bases and J dropped 1 base, with 1 base sitting between them. The CDR3 DNA reads as TGTGCCAGCAGTTATTCTGGGGCCAACGTCCTGACTTTC. Translation: CASSYSGANVLTF.

V gene TRBV7-2 combines with J gene TRBJ1-5, with 7 nucleotides matching TRBD1. This CDR3 is built from 16 residues. V dropped 5 bases and J dropped 7; count of bases not matched to a gene: 14. Germline-derived CDR1 and CDR2 are SGHTA and FQGNSA. CDR3 sequence (DNA): TGTGCCAGCAGCCTCGACAGGGATACCTGGGACCAGCCCCAGCATTTT. Residues: CASSLDRDTWDQPQHF.

The chain combines TRBV19 with TRBJ1-2; the match to TRBD1 covers 10 bases. The CDR3 is made up of 13 amino acids. The junction had 1 base not matched to a gene; V was cut back by 3 bases and J by 6 bases. Germline CDR1 LNHDA, CDR2 SQIVND (reference sequence). This chain's CDR3 is CASSIGTGDGYTF. The CDR3 nucleotides are TGTGCCAGTAGTATCGGGACAGGGGATGGCTACACCTTC. The variable domain in full, completed from reference TRBV19 and TRBJ1-2, reads DGGITQSPKYLFRKEGQNVTLSCEQNLNHDAMYWYRQDPGQGLRLIYYSQIVNDFQKGDIAEGYSVSREKKESFPLTVTSAQKNPTAFYLCASSIGTGDGYTFGSGTRLTVV.

The chain combines TRBV12-1 with TRBJ1-1. TRBV12-1 is given as a pseudogene. There are 13 residues in the CDR3. The CDR3 region is CASSFRTLFLAFF. CDR3 in DNA: TGTGCCAGCAGCTTTCGCACACTGTTCTTGGCTTTCTTT.

This chain links TRBV4-2 with TRBJ2-3; 10 bases map to TRBD2. The CDR3 covers 20 residues. Per germline, CDR1 LGHNA and CDR2 YNFKEQ. V shed 1 base, J shed 2 bases, and the junction held 15 bases outside the gene matches. This chain's CDR3 is CASSQGLAGVHASPTDTQYF. The CDR3 nucleotides read TGTGCCAGCAGCCAAGGTCTAGCGGGGGTGCACGCTAGCCCCACAGATACGCAGTATTTT.